A single sample is the source of the 7 T cell receptor beta chains below, sequenced in a study of blood T cell repertoires in COVID-19. Method: immunoSEQ multiplex PCR; TCRdb's copy keeps in-frame clones and lacks some. The sample shows 120,000 or so clones, 85% of them seen only once. What was sequenced was peripheral blood. Every receptor here comes from a woman over 75 with acute or convalescent COVID-19.

This clone was detected only a few times. The rearrangement uses TRBV3-1 (or the pseudogene TRBV3-2) and TRBJ2-7, with 8 bases fitting TRBD2. The CDR3 covers 12 residues. Germline V gene lookup returns CDR1 LGHDT and CDR2 YNNKEL (reference sequence). With 7 bases clipped from V and 6 bases from J, the junction kept 5 bases outside the gene matches. In DNA form, the CDR3 reads TGTGCCAGCACCTCGGGAGGGCGCGAGCAGTACTTC. It codes for CASTSGGREQYF.

The V gene is TRBV7-6, the J gene TRBJ2-1; maybe TRBD1 (5 bases). CDR1 and CDR2 (germline): SGHVS, FNYEAQ. The V gene lost 5 bases and the J gene lost 9 bases, with 26 bases spanning the gap. This CDR3 has 17 residues. The CDR3 DNA sequence: TGTGCCAGCAGCCCAGCCCACCTCGATTGGGGCTATAGTGAGCAGTTCTTC. This gives the protein CASSPAHLDWGYSEQFF.

The chain carries TRBV2 and TRBJ2-2; 8 nucleotides match TRBD2. V was pared by 11 bases and J by 0 bases, with 8 bases of the junction left unmatched. Per germline, CDR1 SNHLY and CDR2 FYNNEI. This CDR3 is 15 amino acids long. Written as DNA, the CDR3 is TGTGCCGGACGGGGGGGAAGTTCGAACACCGGGGAGCTGTTTTTT. Translating gives CAGRGGSSNTGELFF. The variable domain in full, completed from reference TRBV2 and TRBJ2-2, reads EPEVTQTPSHQVTQMGQEVILRCVPISNHLYFYWYRQILGQKVEFLVSFYNNEISEKSEIFDDQFSVERPDGSNFTLKIRSTKLEDSAMYFCAGRGGSSNTGELFFGEGSRLTVL.

The rearrangement joins TRBV28 to TRBJ2-1, with D possibly matching TRBD1 (5 bases). Looked up from germline, CDR1 is MDHEN and CDR2 is SYDVKM. The CDR3 runs to 15 residues. The V end was cut by 2 bases, the J end by 5 bases, with 13 bases between. CDR3 in DNA: TGTGCCAGCAGTTTAATCAGGGCCATTAACAATGAGCAGTTCTTC. This gives the protein CASSLIRAINNEQFF.

This clone was observed a handful of times. The chain employs TRBV5-1 and TRBJ1-1; D is unclear. Per the germline V gene, CDR1 is SGHRS and CDR2 is YFSETQ. The CDR3 is 14 residues long. Trimming cost V 4 bases and J 3 bases, with 13 bases left between them. The CDR3 DNA sequence: TGCGCCAGCAGCACTTACTCGGGTTACACTGAAGCTTTCTTT. Translation gives CASSTYSGYTEAFF. The full variable domain, completed using reference TRBV5-1 and TRBJ1-1, is KAGVTQTPRYLIKTRGQQVTLSCSPISGHRSVSWYQQTPGQGLQFLFEYFSETQRNKGNFPGRFSGRQFSNSRSEMNVSTLELGDSALYLCASSTYSGYTEAFFGQGTRLTVV.

The chain combines TRBV28 with TRBJ1-4, with TRBD1 as a possible D gene (6 bases). Germline CDR1 is MDHEN and CDR2 is SYDVKM. V shed 8 bases and J shed 0 bases, with 13 bases lying between them. This CDR3 contains 15 residues. The CDR3 nucleotides are TGTGCCAGCCTCAGGGGCGACGCAACTAATGAAAAACTGTTTTTT. It yields the protein CASLRGDATNEKLFF.

The V call is TRBV28, the J call TRBJ2-7; 8 nucleotides line up with TRBD1. Trimming at V came to 4 bases and at J to 2 bases, leaving 7 bases not matched to a gene. In germline, CDR1 is MDHEN, CDR2 SYDVKM. The CDR3 sequence is 15 residues long. CDR3 nucleotide sequence: TGTGCCAGCAGTTATAGGACAGGGCCCACCTACGAGCAGTACGTC. It specifies CASSYRTGPTYEQYV.